This passage covers 22 T cell receptor beta chains from one sample sequenced in a study of blood T cell repertoires in COVID-19. Using immunoSEQ multiplex PCR, the repertoire was profiled, and TCRdb retains in-frame clones only, with some absent. The data show 130,000 to 150,000 clones, around 82% seen once. The sequencing sample was made of peripheral blood. The receptor source for this set is a man aged 55 to 70 with acute or convalescent COVID-19.

The chain couples TRBV28 to TRBJ2-3; 10 nucleotides agree with TRBD1. The CDR3 extends over 15 amino acids. The germline gives CDR1 MDHEN, CDR2 SYDVKM. The V segment lost 6 bases and the J segment 1 base; nucleotides outside the gene matches: 4. As DNA, the CDR3 is TGTGCCAGCAGAACGGGGACAGGGGGCACAGATACGCAGTATTTT. Encoded protein: CASRTGTGGTDTQYF.

The chain uses TRBV29-1 and TRBJ2-7; D unclear. V was shortened by 7 bases and J by 2 bases, with 12 bases between the two germline ends. Germline V gene sequence: CDR1 SQVTM, CDR2 ANQGSEA. CDR3 length: 12 amino acids. DNA of the CDR3: TGCAGCGGGCGAGGTGATACCTACGAGCAGTACTTC. It codes for CSGRGDTYEQYF.

The chain has TRBV19 and TRBJ1-2; D is perhaps TRBD1 (6 bases). V was pared by 5 bases and J by 8 bases, with 12 bases between. Per germline, CDR1 LNHDA and CDR2 SQIVND (reference sequence). The CDR3 runs to 12 residues. The CDR3: CASSARQDGYTF. For the CDR3, the DNA is TGTGCCAGTAGTGCCAGACAGGACGGCTACACCTTC.

The CDR3 is CAWIPRYRGYEQYF. The CDR3 nucleotides are TGTGCCTGGATCCCGAGGTATCGGGGCTACGAGCAGTACTTC. The chain couples TRBV30 to TRBJ2-7; TRBD2 is a possible D gene (5 bases). The CDR3 has 14 residues. CDR1 is GTSNPN, CDR2 SVGIG, per germline (reference sequence). V lost 4 bases, J lost 3 bases, and 16 bases lay in between.

The chain joins TRBV27 to TRBJ2-5, with 7 bases lining up with TRBD2. The CDR3 has 14 amino acids. V lost 6 bases, J lost 4 bases, and 8 bases stayed unmatched. Germline values: CDR1 MNHEY, CDR2 SMNVEV (reference sequence). CDR3 sequence (DNA): TGTGCCAGCAGCCGACTAGCATACCCAGAGACCCAGTACTTC. Translated: CASSRLAYPETQYF.

This chain connects TRBV7-2 to TRBJ2-7; 11 bases fit TRBD2. Per the germline V gene, CDR1 is SGHTA and CDR2 is FQGNSA. CDR3 length: 15 residues. V was pared by 5 bases and J by 4 bases, with 7 bases of the junction left unmatched. The DNA for the CDR3 is TGTGCCAGCAGCCGTACTAGCGGGAGAGGTTACGAGCAGTACTTC. Encoded protein: CASSRTSGRGYEQYF.

Only a few counts were recorded for this clone. The chain uses TRBV2 and TRBJ2-1, with no clear D. Trimming removed 5 bases at V and 2 bases at J, with 4 bases between. The CDR3 is 12 residues long. CDR1 is SNHLY, CDR2 FYNNEI, per germline. The CDR3 DNA is TGTGCCAGCAGTTCTACCTACAATGAGCAGTTCTTC. This encodes CASSSTYNEQFF. Using reference TRBV2 and TRBJ2-1 for the parts outside the CDR3, the full variable domain is EPEVTQTPSHQVTQMGQEVILRCVPISNHLYFYWYRQILGQKVEFLVSFYNNEISEKSEIFDDQFSVERPDGSNFTLKIRSTKLEDSAMYFCASSSTYNEQFFGPGTRLTVL.

This clone was detected once. The chain carries TRBV11-3 and TRBJ2-5, with 8 bases that match TRBD1. Germline CDR1 and CDR2: SGHNT and YENEEA. This CDR3 has 16 amino acids. The V gene end was trimmed by 1 base and the J gene end by 2 bases; junction bases not matched to a gene: 6. CDR3 coding DNA: TGTGCCAGCAGCTTAGTAGAGGGACAGGCACAAGAGACCCAGTACTTC. Protein sequence: CASSLVEGQAQETQYF.

This clone has at least ten counts. The rearrangement joins TRBV28 to TRBJ2-2; TRBD2 might be the D (6 bases). CDR3 length equals 15 residues. The V end lost 5 bases, the J end lost 4 bases, and 14 bases lay between the germline ends. The germline gives CDR1 MDHEN, CDR2 SYDVKM. The chain's CDR3 is CASSPPGGITGELFF. The CDR3 DNA follows: TGTGCCAGCAGTCCCCCTGGGGGGATCACCGGGGAGCTGTTTTTT.

This clone has a handful of counts. The chain recombines TRBV28 with TRBJ2-7; 11 positions agree with TRBD1. Germline V gene lookup returns CDR1 MDHEN and CDR2 SYDVKM. The trim removed 8 bases at V and 5 bases at J, leaving 14 bases unmatched. CDR3 size: 16 residues. The CDR3 protein is CASASAEDRGLHEQYF. The CDR3 DNA is TGTGCCAGCGCCTCAGCCGAGGACAGGGGGCTTCACGAGCAGTACTTC.

The V call is TRBV6-5, the J call TRBJ1-1, with D maybe TRBD1 (5 bases). Trimming stripped 0 bases from V and 1 base from J, with 6 bases between. CDR1 is MNHEY and CDR2 is SVGAGI in the germline V gene. The CDR3 runs to 14 residues. CDR3 sequence: CASSYSQGNTEAFF. CDR3 in DNA: TGTGCCAGCAGTTACTCTCAGGGGAACACTGAAGCTTTCTTT.

The chain couples TRBV6-5 to TRBJ2-7; the match to TRBD1 covers 8 bases. The CDR3 has 15 amino acids. CDR1 is MNHEY, CDR2 SVGAGI, per germline. J was trimmed by 2 bases and V by 4 bases; bases with no gene match: 7. The chain's CDR3 is CASSSQGASAYEQYF. CDR3 sequence (DNA): TGTGCCAGCAGTTCTCAGGGGGCTTCGGCCTACGAGCAGTACTTC.

The chain carries TRBV5-1 and TRBJ2-1; TRBD1 or TRBD2 may be the D gene (6 bases each). In germline, CDR1 is SGHRS, CDR2 YFSETQ. Deletions cut 4 bases from V and 4 bases from J, with 18 bases between. This CDR3 has 16 amino acids. CDR3: CASSLGATGAYNEQFF. CDR3 DNA: TGCGCCAGCAGCCTGGGGGCGACGGGAGCTTACAATGAGCAGTTCTTC.

This clone was observed a single time. The chain uses TRBV7-8 and TRBJ1-1; 12 bases are shared with TRBD1. V lost 8 bases, J lost 4 bases, and 11 bases stayed unmatched. The CDR3 extends over 16 amino acids. The germline gives CDR1 SGHVS, CDR2 FQNEAQ. Here the CDR3 reads CASGRDRGLLSTEAFF. CDR3 in DNA: TGTGCCAGCGGACGGGACAGGGGGCTTTTAAGCACTGAAGCTTTCTTT.

The V and J genes are TRBV4-2 and TRBJ2-5, with D unresolved. The CDR3 totals 13 residues. Trimming left V 0 bases short and J 1 base short, with 3 bases between. The germline V gene encodes CDR1 LGHNA and CDR2 YNFKEQ. The CDR3 nucleotides read TGTGCCAGCAGCCAAGATCTCCAAGAGACCCAGTACTTC. Translation: CASSQDLQETQYF.

CDR3 sequence (DNA): TGTGCCACCAGCAGAGTAAAAGAGAGCGGGGAGACCCAGTACTTC. Amino acid sequence: CATSRVKESGETQYF. This sequence joins TRBV15 and TRBJ2-5, with D tentatively TRBD2 (6 bases). Germline values: CDR1 LNHNV, CDR2 YYDKDF (reference sequence). Trimming cost V 1 base and J 5 bases, with 14 bases left between them. The CDR3 has 15 residues.

As DNA, the CDR3 is TGTGCCAGCAGTCAAGGACTCCTCGGCTCCTACGAGCAGTACTTC. Encoded protein: CASSQGLLGSYEQYF. This chain connects TRBV11-2 to TRBJ2-7; D is possibly TRBD2 (5 bases). V was cut by 6 bases and J by 0 bases, with 15 bases left in between. The germline CDR1 and CDR2 sequences are SGHAT and FQNNGV. The CDR3 length is 15 residues.

This clone was counted between two and nine times. This chain links TRBV5-1 with TRBJ2-7; maybe TRBD1 (6 bases). Germline V gives CDR1 SGHRS, CDR2 YFSETQ. The CDR3 sequence is 13 residues long. V shed 7 bases and J shed 5 bases, with 16 bases lying between them. In DNA form, the CDR3 reads TGCGCCAGCGGCGGACAGTTCGGCAACGAGCAGTACTTC. Protein product: CASGGQFGNEQYF.

The rearrangement joins TRBV2 to TRBJ2-5, with a tentative D call TRBD2 (6 bases). CDR1 SNHLY and CDR2 FYNNEI come from the germline V gene. The CDR3 covers 15 residues. V was shortened by 4 bases and J by 1 base, with 13 bases between the two germline ends. The CDR3 protein is CASSALASAQETQYF. CDR3 coding DNA: TGTGCCAGCAGTGCCCTAGCGTCTGCCCAAGAGACCCAGTACTTC.

The chain combines TRBV28 with TRBJ2-5; 10 bases match TRBD2. V gave up 5 bases and J gave up 5 bases; unmatched junction bases: 17. Per germline, CDR1 MDHEN and CDR2 SYDVKM. CDR3 size: 18 residues. DNA for the CDR3: TGTGCCAGCAGTACCCCCGCCGATATGAGCGGGAGGGTCGAGACCCAGTACTTC. Translation gives CASSTPADMSGRVETQYF.

In this sample, this clone turned up a few times. Other DNA sequences in this sample translate to the same CDR3. V and J are TRBV28 and TRBJ2-7, with TRBD1 matching 12 bases. The CDR3 has 15 residues. Germline V gives CDR1 MDHEN, CDR2 SYDVKM. J was trimmed by 3 bases and V by 6 bases; bases with no gene match: 6. This CDR3 reads CASRAGTGGVYEQYF. CDR3 nucleotide sequence: TGTGCCAGCAGGGCCGGGACAGGGGGCGTCTACGAGCAGTACTTC. Complete variable domain (other parts from reference TRBV28 and TRBJ2-7): DVKVTQSSRYLVKRTGEKVFLECVQDMDHENMFWYRQDPGLGLRLIYFSYDVKMKEKGDIPEGYSVSREKKERFSLILESASTNQTSMYLCASRAGTGGVYEQYFGPGTRLTVT.

CDR3 loop: CASSGQTGYGYTF. The CDR3 region has the DNA TGTGCCAGCAGTGGACAGACAGGCTATGGCTACACCTTC. This chain joins TRBV27 and TRBJ1-2, with TRBD1 as a possible D gene (6 bases). CDR1 is MNHEY and CDR2 is SMNVEV in the germline V gene (reference sequence). The CDR3 covers 13 residues. V shed 5 bases and J shed 4 bases, with 11 bases lying between them.